This passage covers 30 T cell receptor beta chains from one sample sequenced in a study of cytomegalovirus exposure and HLA in healthy donors. Clones were read by immunoSEQ multiplex PCR, and TCRdb kept only the in-frame ones, dropping some. The sample records about 130,000 clones, around 93% being singletons. The sequencing sample was made of PBMCs. The receptors here all came from a man aged 18 to 30 in good health and CMV-seropositive.

This chain joins TRBV6-1 and TRBJ1-4; unclear D gene. This CDR3 is 11 amino acids long. Trimming removed 10 bases at V and 6 bases at J, with 9 bases between. Germline V CDR1 and CDR2: MNHNS, SASEGT. The CDR3 spells CATHEDEKLFF. The DNA of the CDR3 is TGTGCCACACATGAGGATGAAAAACTGTTTTTT.

The V and J genes are TRBV28 and TRBJ2-2; possibly TRBD1 for D (6 bases). The germline V gene encodes CDR1 MDHEN and CDR2 SYDVKM. The length of the CDR3 is 14 residues. Between the trimmed V and J ends, which lost 6 bases and 1 base, there was a span of 9 bases. CDR3 in DNA: TGTGCCAGCAGGGGGGCCCAGAACACCGGGGAGCTGTTTTTT. Protein sequence: CASRGAQNTGELFF.

V and J are TRBV27 and TRBJ1-1; no clear D. The CDR3 length is 13 residues. Germline CDR1 MNHEY, CDR2 SMNVEV (reference sequence). Deletions cut 2 bases from V and 5 bases from J, with 9 bases between. Here the CDR3 DNA reads TGTGCCAGCAGTTTAATGAAGGAGACTGAAGCTTTCTTT. Amino acid sequence: CASSLMKETEAFF.

This sequence joins TRBV28 and TRBJ2-4; D remains unclear. Deletions cut 2 bases from V and 6 bases from J, with 8 bases between. In germline, CDR1 is MDHEN, CDR2 SYDVKM. This CDR3 region has 13 residues. As DNA, the CDR3 is TGTGCCAGCAGTTTACAACTGAGAAACATTCAGTACTTC. It is translated as CASSLQLRNIQYF.

The chain is built from TRBV30 and TRBJ1-5; 8 bases match TRBD1. This CDR3 is 16 amino acids long. Germline V CDR1 and CDR2: GTSNPN, SVGIG (reference sequence). J lost 6 bases, V lost 0 bases, and 10 bases had no gene match. The CDR3 nucleotides read TGTGCCTGGAGTGTACGAGGGTCAGGGGGCGGTCAGCCCCAGCATTTT. Its translation is CAWSVRGSGGGQPQHF.

The rearrangement uses TRBV5-1 and TRBJ2-2; 13 bases match TRBD2. The CDR3 is 17 residues long. Germline CDR1 and CDR2: SGHRS and YFSETQ. V shed 0 bases, J shed 6 bases, and the junction held 5 bases outside the gene matches. The CDR3 bases are TGCGCCAGCAGCTTGGAAAGGACTAGCGGGAGTTCCGGGGAGCTGTTTTTT. Protein sequence: CASSLERTSGSSGELFF.

J is TRBJ2-7 and V is TRBV9; 7 bases are a match to TRBD1. The CDR3 is 13 residues long. The J segment lost 3 bases and the V segment lost 4 bases, leaving 4 bases of the junction unmatched. Germline V CDR1 and CDR2: SGDLS, YYNGEE. Written as DNA, the CDR3 is TGTGCCAGCAGCAAACGGGACAGCTACGAGCAGTACTTC. Its protein is CASSKRDSYEQYF.

This sequence joins TRBV6-1 and TRBJ1-2, with D uncertain. V was shortened by 7 bases and J by 7 bases, with 10 bases between the two germline ends. The CDR3 is made up of 11 amino acids. Germline V gene sequence: CDR1 MNHNS, CDR2 SASEGT. The CDR3 spells CASTPYIGYTF. The CDR3 bases are TGTGCCAGCACACCCTATATTGGCTACACCTTC.

The chain is built from TRBV28 and TRBJ2-3; TRBD2 aligns across 12 bases. This CDR3 has 15 residues. With V trimmed by 6 bases and J by 1 base, 2 bases remained unmatched. CDR1 and CDR2 (germline): MDHEN, SYDVKM. The CDR3 reads CASRGLAGGTDTQYF. The CDR3 DNA reads TGTGCCAGCAGGGGACTAGCGGGCGGCACAGATACGCAGTATTTT.

This sequence joins TRBV27 and TRBJ2-7; tentatively, D is TRBD2 (5 bases). Looked up from germline, CDR1 is MNHEY and CDR2 is SMNVEV (reference sequence). V lost 4 bases to trimming and J lost 7 bases, with 14 bases between them. This CDR3 is built from 13 residues. The CDR3 sequence is CASSSRPGGEQYF. The CDR3 nucleotides are TGTGCCAGCAGTTCCAGGCCGGGCGGGGAGCAGTACTTC.

The rearrangement joins TRBV7-9 to TRBJ1-5, with a weak D call TRBD1 (6 bases). This CDR3 is built from 14 residues. V lost 2 bases to trimming and J lost 5 bases, with 10 bases between them. Germline CDR1 reads SEHNR; CDR2 reads FQNEAQ (reference sequence). In DNA, the CDR3 is TGTGCCAGCAGCTTAACAGGGCCCGATCAGCCCCAGCATTTT. Its translation: CASSLTGPDQPQHF.

The V and J genes are TRBV6-1 and TRBJ1-3; 9 bases line up with TRBD1. V lost 7 bases, J lost 4 bases, and 5 bases stayed unmatched. This CDR3 comprises 14 residues. CDR1 and CDR2 (germline): MNHNS, SASEGT. Here the CDR3 reads CASTGTGSGNTIYF. Written as DNA, the CDR3 is TGTGCCAGCACCGGGACAGGGTCAGGAAACACCATATATTTT.

The CDR3 DNA is TGTGCCAGCAGCCCACGGACAGGGGGCAGGTATGGCTACACCTTC. Its translation is CASSPRTGGRYGYTF. The rearrangement links TRBV7-2 to TRBJ1-2; 11 nucleotides agree with TRBD1. Looked up from germline, CDR1 is SGHTA and CDR2 is FQGNSA. This CDR3 has 15 residues. V gave up 5 bases and J gave up 5 bases; unmatched junction bases: 7.

The chain links TRBV6-6 to TRBJ1-4, with D perhaps TRBD1 (5 bases). The CDR3 is made up of 13 amino acids. Trimming stripped 2 bases from V and 13 bases from J, with 14 bases between. Germline V CDR1 and CDR2: MNHNY, SVGAGI (reference sequence). CDR3 nucleotide sequence: TGTGCCAGCAGTTACGAGACAGTCGTTACACTGTTTTTT. Its translation: CASSYETVVTLFF.

This clone was counted only a few times. The chain is built from TRBV18 and TRBJ2-3, with D perhaps TRBD1 (6 bases). Trimming cost V 3 bases and J 5 bases, with 12 bases left between them. This CDR3 comprises 14 residues. The germline V gene has CDR1 KGHSH and CDR2 LQKENI. In DNA form, the CDR3 reads TGTGCCAGCTCACCTCTTTCAGGGGAAGATACGCAGTATTTT. Translation gives CASSPLSGEDTQYF.

The chain uses TRBV6-6 and TRBJ2-5, with TRBD2 as a possible D gene (6 bases). V was cut by 6 bases and J by 14 bases, with 22 bases left in between. This CDR3 has 13 residues. CDR1 and CDR2 (germline): MNHNY, SVGAGI (reference sequence). The chain's CDR3 is CASRLPQGGRGYF. The CDR3 DNA is TGTGCCAGCAGGTTACCCCAGGGAGGAAGGGGATACTTC.

The chain is built from TRBV21-1 and TRBJ2-7; no DNA check was done on the table's D call, TRBD2. TRBV21-1 is classified as a pseudogene. CDR3 length equals 18 residues. Written as DNA, the CDR3 is TGTGCCAGCAGCGGTGGACACCCACTAGCGGGAGAAGTTATAGAGCAGTACTTC. It is translated as CASSGGHPLAGEVIEQYF.

The J gene is TRBJ2-1, the V gene TRBV7-9; 9 bases match TRBD1. J was trimmed by 7 bases and V by 4 bases; bases with no gene match: 5. There are 14 residues in the CDR3. CDR1 is SEHNR, CDR2 FQNEAQ, per germline (reference sequence). The CDR3 DNA reads as TGTGCCAGCAGCTCCCCAGACAGGGGGAATGAGCAGTTCTTC. Translation gives CASSSPDRGNEQFF.

This clone has only one observation. This chain connects TRBV5-1 to TRBJ1-4; unclear D gene. The CDR3 is 15 residues long. With 0 bases removed from V and 5 bases from J, the gap between germline ends came to 11 bases. The germline gives CDR1 SGHRS, CDR2 YFSETQ. The CDR3 spells CASSLAVGNNEKLFF. In DNA, the CDR3 is TGCGCCAGCAGCTTGGCCGTGGGCAACAATGAAAAACTGTTTTTT.

V gene TRBV4-1 combines with J gene TRBJ2-5, with 10 bases lining up with TRBD1. The CDR3 spans 16 residues. The V and J ends lost 2 bases and 4 bases, in that order; junction bases with no gene match: 7. The germline gives CDR1 MGHRA, CDR2 YSYEKL. CDR3 DNA: TGCGCCAGCAGCCAAAATACCGGGACAGGGGCAGAGACCCAGTACTTC. Encoded protein: CASSQNTGTGAETQYF.

The CDR3 DNA sequence: TGTGCCAGCTCACCGGACCAGGGAAAGCCCCAGCATTTT. This sequence encodes CASSPDQGKPQHF. This rearrangement joins TRBV18 to TRBJ1-5; TRBD1 is a possible D gene (5 bases). The CDR3 spans 13 residues. Between the trimmed V and J ends, which lost 3 bases and 8 bases, there was a span of 11 bases. CDR1 KGHSH and CDR2 LQKENI come from the germline V gene.

The chain combines TRBV5-4 with TRBJ2-1; possibly TRBD1 for D (6 bases). This CDR3 region has 14 residues. V was shortened by 4 bases and J by 5 bases, with 13 bases between the two germline ends. Germline loops: CDR1 SGHNT, CDR2 YYREEE (reference sequence). CDR3 in amino acids: CASSPPSGDNEQFF. The CDR3 DNA reads as TGTGCCAGCAGCCCACCCTCAGGGGACAATGAGCAGTTCTTC.

The chain combines TRBV5-6 with TRBJ2-5; 7 nucleotides align to TRBD1. Per germline, CDR1 SGHDT and CDR2 YYEEEE. Losses at the gene ends were 3 bases for V and 0 bases for J; bases not matched to a gene: 11. CDR3 length: 17 amino acids. CDR3 DNA sequence: TGTGCCAGCAGCTACCTGAGGGGGCAATTGTACCAAGAGACCCAGTACTTC. It encodes CASSYLRGQLYQETQYF.

This chain joins TRBV10-3 and TRBJ2-1; TRBD1 aligns across 10 bases. CDR3 length: 18 amino acids. With V trimmed by 0 bases and J by 8 bases, 13 bases remained unmatched. Per the germline V gene, CDR1 is ENHRY and CDR2 is SYGVKD. The CDR3, as DNA: TGTGCCATCAGTGAGTCCCCCTCGGGGACAGGGGTAAGGGATGAGCAGTTCTTC. Translation gives CAISESPSGTGVRDEQFF.

The chain links TRBV6-1 to TRBJ1-4, with D unclear. Germline CDR1 is MNHNS and CDR2 is SASEGT. This CDR3 region has 14 residues. The ends were cut back, 4 bases at V and 7 bases at J, with 13 bases in the middle. The CDR3: CASSVEGLSEKLFF. DNA for the CDR3: TGTGCCAGCAGTGTGGAAGGACTGTCTGAAAAACTGTTTTTT.

This clone occurred a few times. The chain combines TRBV19 with TRBJ2-2, with D tentatively TRBD1 (5 bases). The V end lost 2 bases, the J end lost 5 bases, and 6 bases lay between the germline ends. The V gene's germline CDR1 is LNHDA and CDR2 SQIVND (reference sequence). This CDR3 is built from 13 residues. The CDR3 DNA sequence: TGTGCCAGTAGTATATCAGGGACCGGGGAGCTGTTTTTT. Translating it yields CASSISGTGELFF.

Only a few counts were recorded for this clone. The identical CDR3 is also encoded by other nucleotide sequences in the sample. The chain links TRBV19 to TRBJ2-7; D uncertain. This CDR3 has 11 residues. Germline V gene lookup returns CDR1 LNHDA and CDR2 SQIVND (reference sequence). V was pared by 3 bases and J by 5 bases, with 5 bases between. The CDR3 bases are TGTGCCAGTAGTATCTCAGACGAGCAGTACTTC. It translates to CASSISDEQYF.

The J gene is TRBJ2-5, the V gene TRBV5-4; no clear D. This CDR3 is built from 13 residues. Trimming left V 1 base short and J 3 bases short, with 7 bases between. The germline V gene has CDR1 SGHNT and CDR2 YYREEE (reference sequence). The chain's CDR3 is CASSLKPEETQYF. CDR3 nucleotides: TGTGCCAGCAGCTTGAAACCAGAAGAGACCCAGTACTTC.

This chain connects TRBV7-2 to TRBJ2-2, with unresolved D. V was shortened by 5 bases and J by 6 bases, with 13 bases between the two germline ends. The CDR3 totals 14 residues. Looked up from germline, CDR1 is SGHTA and CDR2 is FQGNSA. Here the CDR3 DNA reads TGTGCCAGCAGCCGGTTTAGAGAGGCCGGGGAGCTGTTTTTT. Protein product: CASSRFREAGELFF.

The chain joins TRBV4-2 to TRBJ2-5; D might be TRBD1 (6 bases). Trimming took 4 bases from V and 2 from J, leaving 14 bases between them. Germline lookup yields CDR1 LGHNA and CDR2 YNFKEQ. The CDR3 contains 15 residues. The CDR3, as DNA: TGTGCCAGCAGCCCGGCGAGAGGGGGACAAGAGACCCAGTACTTC. Amino acids: CASSPARGGQETQYF.